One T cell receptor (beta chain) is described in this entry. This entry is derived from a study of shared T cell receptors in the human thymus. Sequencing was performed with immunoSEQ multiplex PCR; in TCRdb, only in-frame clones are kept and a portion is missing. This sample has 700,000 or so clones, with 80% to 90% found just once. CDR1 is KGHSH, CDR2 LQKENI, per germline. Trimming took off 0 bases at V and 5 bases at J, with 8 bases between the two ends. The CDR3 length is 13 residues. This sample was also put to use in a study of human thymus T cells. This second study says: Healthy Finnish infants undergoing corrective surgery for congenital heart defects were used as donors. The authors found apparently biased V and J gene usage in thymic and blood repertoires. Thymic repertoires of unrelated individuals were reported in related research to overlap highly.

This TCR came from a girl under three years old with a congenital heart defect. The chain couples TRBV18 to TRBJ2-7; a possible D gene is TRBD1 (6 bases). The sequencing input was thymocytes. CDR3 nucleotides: TGTGCCAGCTCACCACCCGGGACAAACGAGCAGTACTTC. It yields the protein CASSPPGTNEQYF. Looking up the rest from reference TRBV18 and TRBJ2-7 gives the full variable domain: NAGVMQNPRHLVRRRGQEARLRCSPMKGHSHVYWYRQLPEEGLKFMVYLQKENIIDESGMPKERFSAEFPKEGPSILRIQQVVRGDSAAYFCASSPPGTNEQYFGPGTRLTVT.